This TCR beta chain comes out of a study of blood T cell repertoires in COVID-19. Data came from immunoSEQ multiplex PCR; TCRdb stores just in-frame clones and leaves some out. The sample contains more than 250,000 clones, approximately 86% of which appear only once. The V and J ends lost 4 bases and 0 bases, in that order; junction bases with no gene match: 5. The CDR3 runs 16 residues. The germline CDR1 and CDR2 sequences are MNHEY and SVGAGI. The receptor comes from a woman aged 30 to 39 who had recovered from COVID-19. The chain uses TRBV6-5 and TRBJ2-4; 8 bases fit TRBD1. The sequenced sample consisted of peripheral blood. The CDR3 DNA sequence: TGTGCCAGCAGTTTCCGACAGGGGAGAGCCAAAAACATTCAGTACTTC. This sequence encodes CASSFRQGRAKNIQYF.